What follows are 9 T cell receptor beta chains derived from one specimen sequenced in a study of blood T cells in healthy people across ages. Together with a sample-barcoded 5' primer, a J-beta primer mix was included in a second PCR lasting about 6 to 11 cycles. TCRdb analysed the 5' RACE reads with MiXCR anew, one entry per CDR3 protein. The sample includes 1.5 million to 2 million distinct CDR3 sequences, around half of them seen just once. Source material: blood. Receptors were obtained from a woman in her thirties or forties in good health.

Comments on this clonotype: Because the CDR3's place on the DNA is in doubt, the DNA is left out and the CDR3 is given as listed by TCRdb. The CDR3 sequence is CASSKVGQGANSPLHF. The V and J genes are TRBV21-1 and TRBJ1-6; the DNA was not used to check the table's D call, TRBD1. TRBV21-1 is reported as a pseudogene. The CDR3 sequence runs 16 residues, both termini included.

The V gene is TRBV12-3 or TRBV12-4, the J gene TRBJ1-2; TRBD1 matches 8 bases. J gave up 13 bases and V 4 bases, and 14 bases lay outside the gene matches. This CDR3 is 14 amino acids long. CDR3 region: CASSSRTGLFVLTF. The CDR3 DNA reads TGTGCCAGCAGTTCCCGGACAGGGCTTTTTGTCCTCACCTTC.

The V gene is TRBV5-5, the J gene TRBJ2-1; 10 bases agree with TRBD1. The CDR3 length is 14 residues. V was clipped by 4 bases and J by 5 bases; unmatched bases: 3. Germline loops: CDR1 SGHKS, CDR2 YYEKEE (reference sequence). Here the CDR3 DNA reads TGTGCCAGCAGCCCGGACAGGGGGGACAATGAGCAGTTCTTC. Translating it yields CASSPDRGDNEQFF.

The chain recombines TRBV15 with TRBJ1-2; D uncertain. With 8 bases removed from V and 8 bases from J, the gap between germline ends came to 6 bases. CDR1 and CDR2 (germline): LNHNV, YYDKDF (reference sequence). The CDR3 is 9 residues long. CDR3 amino acids: CATADGYTF. CDR3 bases: TGTGCCACCGCAGACGGCTACACCTTC.

The rearrangement links TRBV10-3 to TRBJ2-6, with D perhaps being TRBD1 or TRBD2 (6 bases each). V was cut by 3 bases and J by 7 bases, with 25 bases left in between. This CDR3 has 19 amino acids. CDR1 ENHRY and CDR2 SYGVKD come from the germline V gene. The CDR3 reads CAISDRRGYDPLGANVLTF. CDR3 in DNA: TGTGCCATCAGTGATAGGAGGGGGTACGATCCTCTGGGAGCCAACGTCCTGACTTTC.

This clonotype was seen a handful of times. The V call is TRBV7-9, the J call TRBJ2-1; the match to TRBD2 covers 11 bases. Germline lookup yields CDR1 SEHNR and CDR2 FQNEAQ (reference sequence). The CDR3 is made up of 19 amino acids. V dropped 5 bases and J dropped 5; count of bases not matched to a gene: 17. For the CDR3, the DNA is TGTGCCAGCAGCGCTCGACTGGGTAGCGGGGGGGCCGTCCACAATGAGCAGTTCTTC. It is translated as CASSARLGSGGAVHNEQFF.

The chain links TRBV4-1 to TRBJ2-5; D unclear. CDR3 size: 14 residues. The germline V and J ends were trimmed by 0 bases and 5 bases, with 10 bases remaining between them. In germline, CDR1 is MGHRA, CDR2 YSYEKL. CDR3 DNA: TGCGCCAGCAGCCAAGAACCCTTTGATGAGACCCAGTACTTC. Amino acids: CASSQEPFDETQYF.

The chain links TRBV2 to TRBJ2-3, with 8 bases lining up with TRBD2. Germline assignment: CDR1 SNHLY and CDR2 FYNNEI. With 4 bases clipped from V and 0 bases from J, the junction kept 3 bases outside the gene matches. This CDR3 has 15 residues. The CDR3 protein is CASSASGLSTDTQYF. The CDR3 DNA sequence: TGTGCCAGCAGTGCTAGCGGGCTTAGCACAGATACGCAGTATTTT.

This clonotype was seen a handful of times. This rearrangement joins TRBV10-3 to TRBJ2-7; no clear D. Trimming cost V 8 bases and J 5 bases, with 22 bases left between them. CDR1 and CDR2 (germline): ENHRY, SYGVKD. The CDR3 length is 15 residues. CDR3 in amino acids: CAIGKGYSESHEQYF. The CDR3 bases are TGTGCCATCGGGAAGGGTTATTCTGAATCCCACGAGCAGTACTTC.